One sample yielded the 10 T cell receptor beta chains listed below, sequenced in a study of blood T cell repertoires in COVID-19. The repertoire was sequenced with immunoSEQ multiplex PCR; TCRdb's copy has only in-frame clones and lacks some. The sample holds over 150,000 clones; less than 85% are singletons and the top ten take over 10%. The specimen was peripheral blood. The source is a woman aged 45-65 years with acute or convalescent COVID-19.

V usage is TRBV18 and J usage is TRBJ1-2; 7 bases match TRBD1. This CDR3 region has 13 residues. J was trimmed by 6 bases and V by 2 bases; bases with no gene match: 3. Germline lookup yields CDR1 KGHSH and CDR2 LQKENI. CDR3 sequence (DNA): TGTGCCAGCTCACCAATTCAGGGGGATGGCTACACCTTC. Protein product: CASSPIQGDGYTF.

The chain employs TRBV18 and TRBJ1-1; the match to TRBD1 covers 7 bases. The CDR3 loop spans 14 amino acids. V was pared by 4 bases and J by 4 bases, with 6 bases of the junction left unmatched. Germline V gene sequence: CDR1 KGHSH, CDR2 LQKENI. CDR3 in amino acids: CASSRQGLGTEAFF. The CDR3 nucleotides read TGTGCCAGCTCACGACAGGGTTTAGGCACTGAAGCTTTCTTT.

The chain is built from TRBV7-2 and TRBJ1-5; 7 nucleotides align to TRBD1. The trim removed 5 bases at V and 7 bases at J, leaving 5 bases unmatched. Germline CDR1 SGHTA, CDR2 FQGNSA. The CDR3 length is 13 residues. This CDR3 is CASSRDRAQPQHF. The DNA of the CDR3 is TGTGCCAGCAGCCGGGACAGAGCGCAGCCCCAGCATTTT.

This clone has more than one count but fewer than ten. V is TRBV12-5 and J is TRBJ2-3; 8 nucleotides agree with TRBD1. The length of the CDR3 is 15 residues. Germline lookup yields CDR1 LGHNT and CDR2 FRNRAP. V lost 1 base and J lost 1; bases outside the gene matches: 1. The CDR3 nucleotides are TGTGCTAGTGGTTTGGGACAGGGGCGCACAGATACGCAGTATTTT. Translating gives CASGLGQGRTDTQYF.

The CDR3 nucleotides read TGTGCCAGCAGCTTGGGACAGGGCATAACTGGGGCCAACGTCCTGACTTTC. Amino acid sequence: CASSLGQGITGANVLTF. The chain employs TRBV11-2 and TRBJ2-6; 9 positions match TRBD1. Germline CDR1 and CDR2: SGHAT and FQNNGV. The CDR3 runs 17 residues. V trimming: 3 bases; J trimming: 2 bases; junction bases outside the gene matches: 5. Supplemented by reference TRBV11-2 and TRBJ2-6, the full variable domain reads EAGVAQSPRYKIIEKRQSVAFWCNPISGHATLYWYQQILGQGPKLLIQFQNNGVVDDSQLPKDRFSAERLKGVDSTLKIQPAKLEDSAVYLCASSLGQGITGANVLTFGAGSRLTVL.

The rearrangement joins TRBV2 to TRBJ2-7; 9 bases map to TRBD1. The CDR3 runs to 14 residues. The J segment lost 3 bases and the V segment lost 6 bases, leaving 6 bases of the junction unmatched. Germline V gives CDR1 SNHLY, CDR2 FYNNEI. This CDR3 reads CASSLDRGLYEQYF. CDR3 nucleotides: TGTGCCAGCAGCCTGGACAGGGGACTCTACGAGCAGTACTTC.

The chain employs TRBV30 and TRBJ1-2; the match to TRBD1 covers 9 bases. The trim removed 4 bases at V and 6 bases at J, leaving 6 bases unmatched. In germline, CDR1 is GTSNPN, CDR2 SVGIG (reference sequence). This CDR3 has 13 amino acids. As DNA, the CDR3 is TGTGCCTGGAACCGCGGACAGGGGAATGGCTACACCTTC. Translation: CAWNRGQGNGYTF.

The chain couples TRBV7-2 to TRBJ1-1; tentative D call: TRBD1 (5 bases). The germline CDR1 and CDR2 sequences are SGHTA and FQGNSA. The V end lost 5 bases, the J end lost 3 bases, and 16 bases lay between the germline ends. This CDR3 is 15 amino acids long. CDR3 bases: TGTGCCAGCAGCCCTATTTCGGGGGTGGACACTGAAGCTTTCTTT. This codes for CASSPISGVDTEAFF. Complete variable domain (other parts from reference TRBV7-2 and TRBJ1-1): GAGVSQSPSNKVTEKGKDVELRCDPISGHTALYWYRQSLGQGLEFLIYFQGNSAPDKSGLPSDRFSAERTGGSVSTLTIQRTQQEDSAVYLCASSPISGVDTEAFFGQGTRLTVV.

Comments on this clone: The same CDR3 can be traced to other DNA sequences in this sample. The chain couples TRBV28 to TRBJ1-5; 8 bases fit TRBD1. This CDR3 contains 16 residues. Germline CDR1 and CDR2: MDHEN and SYDVKM. With V trimmed by 6 bases and J by 0 bases, 7 bases remained unmatched. The CDR3 nucleotides are TGTGCCAGCAGCCCCGGGACAGGTTATAGCAATCAGCCCCAGCATTTT. Translating gives CASSPGTGYSNQPQHF. Together with reference TRBV28 and TRBJ1-5, the CDR3 gives the full variable domain: DVKVTQSSRYLVKRTGEKVFLECVQDMDHENMFWYRQDPGLGLRLIYFSYDVKMKEKGDIPEGYSVSREKKERFSLILESASTNQTSMYLCASSPGTGYSNQPQHFGDGTRLSIL.

The chain is built from TRBV3-1 (or the pseudogene TRBV3-2) and TRBJ2-7, with 7 positions matching TRBD2. From germline, CDR1 is LGHDT and CDR2 YNNKEL (reference sequence). V was pared by 3 bases and J by 5 bases, with 22 bases of the junction left unmatched. The CDR3 sequence is 19 residues long. The CDR3 spells CASSHLLPHLGGVGDEQYF. CDR3 nucleotides: TGTGCCAGCAGCCATCTTCTCCCCCACTTGGGGGGGGTTGGCGACGAGCAGTACTTC.